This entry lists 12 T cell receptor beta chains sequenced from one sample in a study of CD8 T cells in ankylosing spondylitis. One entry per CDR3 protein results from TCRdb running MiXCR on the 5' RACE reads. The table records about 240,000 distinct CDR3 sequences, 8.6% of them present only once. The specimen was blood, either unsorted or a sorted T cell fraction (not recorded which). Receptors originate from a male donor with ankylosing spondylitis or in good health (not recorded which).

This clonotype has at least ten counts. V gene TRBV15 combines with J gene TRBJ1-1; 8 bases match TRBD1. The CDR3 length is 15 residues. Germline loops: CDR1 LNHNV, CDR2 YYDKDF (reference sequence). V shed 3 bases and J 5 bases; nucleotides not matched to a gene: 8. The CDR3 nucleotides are TGTGCCACCAGCAGTGGACAGGGCCCGCGGACTGAAGCTTTCTTT. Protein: CATSSGQGPRTEAFF.

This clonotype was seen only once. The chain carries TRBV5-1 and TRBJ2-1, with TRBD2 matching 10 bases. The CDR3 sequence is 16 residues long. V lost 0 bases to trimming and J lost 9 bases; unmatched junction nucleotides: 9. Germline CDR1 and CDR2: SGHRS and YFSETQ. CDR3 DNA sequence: TGCGCCAGCAGCTTGGGGGCTAGCGGGAGACCGGGTGAGCAGTTCTTC. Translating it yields CASSLGASGRPGEQFF. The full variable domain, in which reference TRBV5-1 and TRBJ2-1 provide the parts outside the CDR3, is KAGVTQTPRYLIKTRGQQVTLSCSPISGHRSVSWYQQTPGQGLQFLFEYFSETQRNKGNFPGRFSGRQFSNSRSEMNVSTLELGDSALYLCASSLGASGRPGEQFFGPGTRLTVL.

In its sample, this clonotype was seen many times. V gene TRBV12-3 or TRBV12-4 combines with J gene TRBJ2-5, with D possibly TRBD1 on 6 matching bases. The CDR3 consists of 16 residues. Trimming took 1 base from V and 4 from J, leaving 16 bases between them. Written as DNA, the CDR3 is TGTGCCAGCAGTTTAGGGGCCAGGGGATTTGGAGAGACCCAGTACTTC. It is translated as CASSLGARGFGETQYF.

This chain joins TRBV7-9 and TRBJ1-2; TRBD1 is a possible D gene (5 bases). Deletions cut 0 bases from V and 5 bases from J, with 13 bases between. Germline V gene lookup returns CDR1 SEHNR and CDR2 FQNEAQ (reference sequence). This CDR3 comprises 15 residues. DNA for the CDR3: TGTGCCAGCAGCTTAGCTGGGGCCCGCGAATATGGCTACACCTTC. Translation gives CASSLAGAREYGYTF.

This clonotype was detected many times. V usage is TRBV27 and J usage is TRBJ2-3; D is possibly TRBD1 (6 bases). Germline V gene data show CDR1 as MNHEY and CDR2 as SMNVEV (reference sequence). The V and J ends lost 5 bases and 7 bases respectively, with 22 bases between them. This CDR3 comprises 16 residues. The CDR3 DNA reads TGTGCCAGCAGTGTCGGGACACCTTTTGGAGTAAATACGCAGTATTTT. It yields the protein CASSVGTPFGVNTQYF.

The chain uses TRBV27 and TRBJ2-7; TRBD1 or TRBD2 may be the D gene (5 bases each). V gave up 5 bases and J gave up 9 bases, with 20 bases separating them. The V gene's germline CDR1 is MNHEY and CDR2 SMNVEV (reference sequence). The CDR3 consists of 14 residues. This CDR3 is CASSPRDGLRRQYF. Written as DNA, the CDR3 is TGTGCCAGCAGTCCGAGGGACGGTCTACGAAGGCAGTACTTC.

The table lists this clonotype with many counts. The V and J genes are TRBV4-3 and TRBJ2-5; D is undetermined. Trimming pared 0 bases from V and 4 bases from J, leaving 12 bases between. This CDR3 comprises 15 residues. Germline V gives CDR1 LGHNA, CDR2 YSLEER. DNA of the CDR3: TGCGCCAGCAGCCAAGATCAGAGGACCGGAGAGACCCAGTACTTC. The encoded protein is CASSQDQRTGETQYF.

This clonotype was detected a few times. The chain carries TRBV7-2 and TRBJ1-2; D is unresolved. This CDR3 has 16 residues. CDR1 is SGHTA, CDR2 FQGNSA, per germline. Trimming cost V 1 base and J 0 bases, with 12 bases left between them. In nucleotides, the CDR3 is TGTGCCAGCAGCTTAGAGTCGGGCCTCTCTAACTATGGCTACACCTTC. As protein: CASSLESGLSNYGYTF. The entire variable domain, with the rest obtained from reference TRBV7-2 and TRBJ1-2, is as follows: GAGVSQSPSNKVTEKGKDVELRCDPISGHTALYWYRQSLGQGLEFLIYFQGNSAPDKSGLPSDRFSAERTGGSVSTLTIQRTQQEDSAVYLCASSLESGLSNYGYTFGSGTRLTVV.

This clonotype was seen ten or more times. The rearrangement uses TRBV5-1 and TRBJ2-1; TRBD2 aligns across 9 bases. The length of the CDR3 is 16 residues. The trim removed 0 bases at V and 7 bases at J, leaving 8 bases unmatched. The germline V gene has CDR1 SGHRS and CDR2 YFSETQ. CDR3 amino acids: CASSLDLAGPRNEQFF. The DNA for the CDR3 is TGCGCCAGCAGCTTGGATCTAGCGGGGCCCAGGAATGAGCAGTTCTTC.

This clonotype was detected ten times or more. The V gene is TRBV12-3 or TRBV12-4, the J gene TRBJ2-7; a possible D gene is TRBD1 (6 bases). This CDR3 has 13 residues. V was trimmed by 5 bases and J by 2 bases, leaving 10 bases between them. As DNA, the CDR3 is TGTGCCAGCAGTCCGGACAGAACCTACGAGCAGTACTTC. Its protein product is CASSPDRTYEQYF.

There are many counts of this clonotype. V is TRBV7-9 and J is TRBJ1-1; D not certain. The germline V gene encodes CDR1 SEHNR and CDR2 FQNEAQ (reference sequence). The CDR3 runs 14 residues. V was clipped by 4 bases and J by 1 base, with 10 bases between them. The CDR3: CASSSAPPNTEAFF. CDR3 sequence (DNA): TGTGCCAGCAGCTCCGCCCCCCCGAACACTGAAGCTTTCTTT.

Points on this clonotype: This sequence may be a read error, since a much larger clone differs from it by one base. The DNA of the CDR3 is TGCAGTGCTAGGGGACAGGTGGCGGGTTCCTACAATGAGCAGTTCTTC. Encoded protein: CSARGQVAGSYNEQFF. This rearrangement joins TRBV20-1 to TRBJ2-1; TRBD1 matches at 8 bases. V was clipped by 3 bases and J by 1 base; unmatched bases: 8. Germline V gene sequence: CDR1 DFQATT, CDR2 SNEGSKA (reference sequence). The CDR3 consists of 16 residues.